This T cell receptor beta chain was identified during a study of tissue T cells after allogeneic stem cell transplantation. Across the study: This research-autopsy study prospectively enrolled adult allogeneic hematopoietic cell transplant recipients with steroid-refractory graft-versus-host disease. Several lines of graft-versus-host disease therapy were given to all patients, all with gastrointestinal involvement.

This CDR3 spans 14 amino acids. Trimming cost V 0 bases and J 5 bases, with 8 bases left between them. CDR1 and CDR2 (germline): MRHNA, SNTAGT. Profiled with immunoSEQ multiplex PCR; TCRdb holds only in-frame clones, not every one. In the table there are some 45,000 clones, roughly 92% of which are singletons. The source is a woman aged 40 to 75 who later had graft-versus-host disease after an allogeneic stem cell transplant. Sequenced material: blood, taken before transplantation. J is TRBJ2-1 and V is TRBV6-4; no clear D. The CDR3 nucleotides read TGTGCCAGCAGTGACTCTGGGTTGAACAATGAGCAGTTCTTC. Its protein is CASSDSGLNNEQFF.